These T cell receptor beta chains were read from a single sample in a study of blood T cells in healthy people across ages. Via MiXCR, TCRdb re-called the 5' RACE reads, giving one row per CDR3 protein. In the table there are about 730,000 distinct CDR3 sequences, around 46% of which are singletons. Sequencing was done on a sample of blood. These TCRs come from an older woman in good health. CDR3s include the opening cysteine and the closing phenylalanine or tryptophan. D genes are given only for firm matches. Some rows mark clone size as missing; the rest say once, few, many or name a class of expanded clone.

size,D,J,V,CDR3,DNA
few,NA,TRBJ2-7,TRBV11-2,CASSFQYNEQYF,TGTGCCAGCAGCTTTCAGTACAATGAGCAGTACTTC
few,NA,TRBJ1-2,TRBV6-6,CASTQGGRLDYTF,TGTGCCAGCACCCAAGGGGGGAGACTTGACTACACCTTC
many,TRBD2,TRBJ2-3,TRBV20-1,CSAPGTSGGTVWYF,TGCAGTGCCCCCGGGACTAGCGGGGGAACCGTATGGTATTTT
many,NA,TRBJ1-2,TRBV29-1,CSVAVTSGFYGYTF,TGCAGCGTGGCTGTAACGTCAGGATTTTATGGCTACACCTTC
NA,NA,TRBJ2-7,TRBV7-9,CASSLDLSYEQYF,TGTGCCAGCAGCTTAGACTTAAGCTACGAGCAGTACTTC
NA,NA,TRBJ2-5,TRBV20-1,CSARSGGLETQYF,TGCAGTGCTCGATCCGGAGGGTTAGAGACCCAGTACTTC
few,NA,TRBJ1-2,TRBV5-1,CASSLNGDVSSNYGYTF,TGCGCCAGCAGCTTAAACGGGGATGTATCGTCTAACTATGGCTACACCTTC
NA,NA,TRBJ2-3,TRBV3-1,CASSQAGDSTDTQYF,TGTGCCAGCAGCCAAGCGGGGGACAGCACAGATACGCAGTATTTT
NA,TRBD2,TRBJ2-5,TRBV4-2,CASSQQLAGGETQYF,TGTGCCAGCAGCCAACAACTAGCGGGAGGGGAGACCCAGTACTTC
many,TRBD1,TRBJ2-5,TRBV29-1,CSVYDRAETQYF,TGCAGCGTTTATGACAGGGCGGAGACCCAGTACTTC
NA,TRBD2,TRBJ2-7,TRBV29-1,CSVAPGGPSHEQYF,TGCAGCGTTGCTCCGGGAGGGCCTAGCCACGAGCAGTACTTC
many,NA,TRBJ2-7,TRBV15,CATSSPGLLGHLIYEQYF,TGTGCCACCAGCAGCCCCGGTCTTCTGGGACACCTGATCTACGAGCAGTACTTC
NA,TRBD2,TRBJ2-5,TRBV2,CASSGSGGAHETQYF,TGTGCCAGCAGCGGTAGCGGGGGGGCCCACGAGACCCAGTACTTC
few,NA,TRBJ2-7,TRBV27,CASSRRTASTYEQYF,TGTGCCAGCAGTCGACGGACGGCGTCTACCTACGAGCAGTACTTC
few,TRBD2,TRBJ2-5,TRBV6-2/TRBV6-3,CASRGLALQETQYF,TGTGCCAGCAGAGGACTAGCCCTGCAAGAGACCCAGTACTTC
few,NA,TRBJ2-1,TRBV29-1,CSVHQRGKGDNEQFF,TGCAGCGTGCACCAAAGGGGAAAAGGGGACAATGAGCAGTTCTTC
many,NA,TRBJ2-3,TRBV20-1,CSARNRDWDTQYF,TGCAGTGCGAGGAACAGGGATTGGGATACGCAGTATTTT
NA,NA,TRBJ1-1,TRBV21-1,CASSKMYPGINTEAFF,TGTGCCAGCAGCAAAATGTACCCGGGGATAAACACTGAAGCTTTCTTT
NA,NA,TRBJ1-3,TRBV5-1,CASSSDSMSGNTIYF,TGCGCCAGCAGTTCGGACAGTATGTCTGGAAACACCATATATTTT
NA,NA,TRBJ2-1,TRBV6-2/TRBV6-3,CASSAAAARPGNEQFF,TGTGCCAGCAGTGCCGCCGCCGCGCGGCCGGGGAATGAGCAGTTCTTC
NA,NA,TRBJ1-1,TRBV12-3/TRBV12-4,CASSLVAPRENTEAFF,TGTGCCAGCAGTTTAGTTGCACCCCGGGAGAACACTGAAGCTTTCTTT
NA,NA,TRBJ2-5,TRBV3-1,CASSQTVKETQYF,TGTGCCAGCAGCCAAACGGTTAAAGAGACCCAGTACTTC
NA,NA,TRBJ1-2,TRBV20-1,CSASRRWYGYTF,TGCAGTGCTAGCAGGAGGTGGTATGGCTACACCTTC
few,NA,TRBJ2-5,TRBV7-2,CASSLGALGNEQYF,TGTGCCAGCAGCTTGGGAGCTCTAGGGAATGAGCAGTACTTC
NA,NA,TRBJ1-5,TRBV2,CVSSGGLIGHQPQHF,TGTGTCAGCAGCGGGGGGTTAATAGGGCATCAGCCCCAGCATTTT
NA,NA,TRBJ1-6,TRBV7-2,CASSLASEIYNSPLHF,TGTGCCAGCAGTTTAGCGAGCGAGATTTATAATTCACCCCTCCACTTT
few,NA,TRBJ2-5,TRBV7-2,CASSLVSRRVRETQYF,TGTGCCAGCAGCTTAGTGAGTCGCCGGGTCCGAGAGACCCAGTACTTC
once,NA,TRBJ1-2,TRBV25-1,CASSPTGTNNGGYTF,TGTGCCAGCAGCCCTACCGGGACAAATAATGGAGGCTACACCTTC
many,TRBD1,TRBJ2-7,TRBV7-2,CASSQGSFYEQYF,TGTGCCAGCTCACAGGGGAGTTTTTACGAGCAGTACTTC
once,TRBD2,TRBJ2-1,TRBV9,CASSVGEVLVGLADYNEQFF,TGTGCCAGCAGCGTAGGAGAGGTCCTCGTCGGGCTAGCGGACTACAATGAGCAGTTCTTC
once,NA,TRBJ1-5,TRBV28,CASTGGNPYQPQHF,TGTGCCAGCACCGGAGGCAACCCCTATCAGCCCCAGCATTTT
NA,NA,TRBJ1-2,TRBV7-9,CASSEPLQGFQIYGYTF,TGTGCCAGCAGCGAACCCCTCCAGGGCTTTCAGATCTATGGCTACACCTTC
NA,NA,TRBJ2-3,TRBV27,CASSFRAGQADTQYF,TGTGCCAGCAGCTTTAGGGCAGGGCAGGCAGATACGCAGTATTTT
NA,TRBD2,TRBJ2-7,TRBV12-3/TRBV12-4,CASSSLAGGIYNEQYF,TGTGCCAGCAGTTCGTTAGCGGGAGGGATCTACAATGAGCAGTACTTC
many,NA,TRBJ2-5,TRBV12-3/TRBV12-4,CASRGWETQYF,TGTGCCAGCAGGGGCTGGGAGACCCAGTACTTC
NA,NA,TRBJ2-3,TRBV5-1,CASSLYTGGIGSDTRYF,TGCGCCAGCAGCTTGTATACCGGGGGCATAGGCTCAGATACGCGGTATTTT
few,NA,TRBJ1-5,TRBV19,CASTSWNQPQHF,TGTGCCAGCACAAGTTGGAATCAGCCCCAGCATTTT
NA,TRBD2,TRBJ2-1,TRBV5-1,CASRETSGGANEQFF,TGCGCCAGCAGGGAGACTAGCGGGGGGGCCAATGAGCAGTTCTTC
NA,NA,TRBJ2-5,TRBV20-1,CSARGWDQETQYF,TGCAGTGCTAGGGGCTGGGACCAAGAGACCCAGTACTTC
NA,TRBD1,TRBJ2-5,TRBV5-1,CASSTGTGKEAQYF,TGCGCCAGCAGCACAGGGACAGGGAAAGAGGCCCAGTACTTC
NA,TRBD1,TRBJ1-1,TRBV7-9,CASSLSTGVPEAFF,TGTGCCAGCAGCTTATCCACAGGGGTACCTGAAGCTTTCTTT